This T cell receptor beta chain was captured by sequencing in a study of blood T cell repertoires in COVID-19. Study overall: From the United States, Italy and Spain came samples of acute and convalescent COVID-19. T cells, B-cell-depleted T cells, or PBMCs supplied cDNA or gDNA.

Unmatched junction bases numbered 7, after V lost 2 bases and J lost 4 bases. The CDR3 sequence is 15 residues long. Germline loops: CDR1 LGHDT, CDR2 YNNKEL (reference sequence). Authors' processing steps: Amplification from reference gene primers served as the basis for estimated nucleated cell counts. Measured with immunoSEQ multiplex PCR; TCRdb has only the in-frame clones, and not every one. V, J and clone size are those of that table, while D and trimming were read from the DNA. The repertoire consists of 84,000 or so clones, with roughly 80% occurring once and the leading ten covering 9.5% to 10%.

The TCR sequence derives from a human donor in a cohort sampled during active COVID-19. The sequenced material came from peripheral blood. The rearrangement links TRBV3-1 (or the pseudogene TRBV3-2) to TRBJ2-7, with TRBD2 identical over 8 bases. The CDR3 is CASSQLYGGEYEQYF. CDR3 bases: TGTGCCAGCAGCCAACTGTACGGGGGGGAATACGAGCAGTACTTC.